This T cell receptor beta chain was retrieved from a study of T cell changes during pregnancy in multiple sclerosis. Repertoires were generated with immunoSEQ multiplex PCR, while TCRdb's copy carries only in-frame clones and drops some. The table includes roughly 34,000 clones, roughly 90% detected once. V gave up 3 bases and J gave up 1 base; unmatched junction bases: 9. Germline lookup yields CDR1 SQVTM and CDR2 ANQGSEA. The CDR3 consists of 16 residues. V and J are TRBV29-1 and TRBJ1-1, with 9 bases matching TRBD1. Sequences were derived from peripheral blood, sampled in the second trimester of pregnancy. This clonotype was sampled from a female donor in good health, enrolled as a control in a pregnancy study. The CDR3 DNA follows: TGCAGCGTTGAGCTAGCGCCGGGACAGGGGAACACTGAAGCTTTCTTT. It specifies CSVELAPGQGNTEAFF.